This T cell receptor (beta chain) was profiled in a study of T cell responses to AZD1222 COVID-19 vaccine. Study-wide context: Pooled samples include second doses given at about 4 or 12 weeks.

Points from the study as a whole: Just a handful of AZD1222 recipients tested seropositive at baseline. A mostly white British donor set with more females was recruited, and clonal diversity was possibly underestimated. The span of vaccine-associated CD4 TCRs extended across spike, with dominance at 160-218 and 743-854.

Note on this clone: No antigen is known for it.

Assay: immunoSEQ multiplex PCR; the TCRdb copy retains only in-frame clones and omits some. The sample gives 80,000 or so clones, 82% of which show up once; roughly 3.1% is in the top ten. The sequence derives from an adult in good health. This specimen consisted of peripheral blood, obtained on day 0 of AZD1222 vaccination.

The CDR3 loop is CASSSGQNYGYTF. CDR3 in DNA: TGTGCCAGTAGTTCGGGACAGAACTATGGCTACACCTTC. This rearrangement joins TRBV19 to TRBJ1-2; 7 nucleotides match TRBD1. With 5 bases clipped from V and 2 bases from J, the junction kept 2 bases outside the gene matches. Germline values: CDR1 LNHDA, CDR2 SQIVND (reference sequence). This CDR3 has 13 amino acids.